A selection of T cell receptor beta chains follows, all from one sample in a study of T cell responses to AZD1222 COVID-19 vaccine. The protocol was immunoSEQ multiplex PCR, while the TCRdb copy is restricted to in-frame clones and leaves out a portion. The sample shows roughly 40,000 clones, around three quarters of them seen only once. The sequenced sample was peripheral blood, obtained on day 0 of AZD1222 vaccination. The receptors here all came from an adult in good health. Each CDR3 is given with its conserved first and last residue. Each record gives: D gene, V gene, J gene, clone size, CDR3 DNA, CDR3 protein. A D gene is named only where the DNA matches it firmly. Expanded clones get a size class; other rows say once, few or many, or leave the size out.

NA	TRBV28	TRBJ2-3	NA	TGTGCCAGCAGTATAGAGGACTGGAGTACAGATACGCAGTATTTT	CASSIEDWSTDTQYF
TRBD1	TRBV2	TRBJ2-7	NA	TGTGCCAGCAGTGCGGGACAGTACTACGAGCAGTACTTC	CASSAGQYYEQYF
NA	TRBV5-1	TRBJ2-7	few	TGCGCCAGCAGCTTGGAACAGGGTGCGTACGAGCAGTACTTC	CASSLEQGAYEQYF
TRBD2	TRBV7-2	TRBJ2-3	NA	TGTGCCAGCAGCTTAAGTAGCGGGGGTTACCAAAATACGCAGTATTTT	CASSLSSGGYQNTQYF
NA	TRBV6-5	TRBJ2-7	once	TGTGCCAGCACCAACTACTACGAGCAGTACTTC	CASTNYYEQYF
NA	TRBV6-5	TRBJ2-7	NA	TGTGCCAGCAGTCTCCTTTTTCCGGGGACTTACGAGCAGTACTTC	CASSLLFPGTYEQYF
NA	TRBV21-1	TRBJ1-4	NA	TGTGCCAGCAGCAAAGTGGGGGGACTAAATGAAAAACTGTTTTTT	CASSKVGGLNEKLFF
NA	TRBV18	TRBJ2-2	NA	TGTGCCAGCTCACCCCGTGTCGGCGGGGAGCTGTTTTTT	CASSPRVGGELFF
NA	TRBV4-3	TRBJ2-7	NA	TGCGCCAGCAGCCTCCGACGGGGCTACGAGCAGTACTTC	CASSLRRGYEQYF
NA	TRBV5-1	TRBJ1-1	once	TGCGCCAGCAGCTCGTCAGATGGTAACACTGAAGCTTTCTTT	CASSSSDGNTEAFF
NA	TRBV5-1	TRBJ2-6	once	TGCGCCAGCAGCTTCTTGGCAGCGCAGTCTGGGGCCAACGTCCTGACTTTC	CASSFLAAQSGANVLTF
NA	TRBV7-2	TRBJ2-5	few	TGTGCCAGCAGCTTAGCGCCCTTTTGGGTGGGGGAGACCCAGTACTTC	CASSLAPFWVGETQYF
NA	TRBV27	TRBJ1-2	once	TGTGCCAGCAGCCGGATCGGACAGCCTTATGGCTACACCTTC	CASSRIGQPYGYTF
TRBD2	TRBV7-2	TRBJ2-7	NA	TGTGCCAGCAGCTCGGGACTAGCGGGGGTCGAGCAGTACTTC	CASSSGLAGVEQYF
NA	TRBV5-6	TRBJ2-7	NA	TGTGCCAGCACCCTGGGGTCCTACGAGCAGTACTTC	CASTLGSYEQYF
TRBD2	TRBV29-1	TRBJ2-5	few	TGCAGCGTTGAAAAGGGTTGGCGGGGGGGAGAGACCCAGTACTTC	CSVEKGWRGGETQYF
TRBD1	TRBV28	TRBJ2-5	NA	TGTGCCAGCAGTTTGGGACAGAGCCAAGAGACCCAGTACTTC	CASSLGQSQETQYF
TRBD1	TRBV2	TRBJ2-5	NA	TGTGCCAGCAGTTTCCGGACAGGGGGCAGGGAGACCCAGTACTTC	CASSFRTGGRETQYF
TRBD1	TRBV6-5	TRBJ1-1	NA	TGTGCCAGCAGTCCCAGGACAGGGCACAACACTGAAGCTTTCTTT	CASSPRTGHNTEAFF
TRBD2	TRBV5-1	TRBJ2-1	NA	TGCGCCAGCAGCTTTGGACTAGCGGTTGAGGCTGATGAGCAGTTCTTC	CASSFGLAVEADEQFF
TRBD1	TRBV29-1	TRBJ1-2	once	TGCAGTGATGGTAACAGGGGTTTCGTTGGCTACACCTTC	CSDGNRGFVGYTF
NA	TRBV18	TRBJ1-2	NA	TGTGCCAGCTCACCAGGGGCGGGGAATCATGGCTACACCTTC	CASSPGAGNHGYTF
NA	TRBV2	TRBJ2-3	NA	TGTGCCAGCAGTGAAAGGGGGGTTCAGACAGATACGCAGTATTTT	CASSERGVQTDTQYF
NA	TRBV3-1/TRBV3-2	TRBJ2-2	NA	TGTGCCAGCAGCCAAGAGTTCAGGGGTACCGGGGAGCTGTTTTTT	CASSQEFRGTGELFF
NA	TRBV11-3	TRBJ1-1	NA	TGTGCCAGCAGCCCCCACTTGGGGGTCGAGGGAGCTTTCTTT	CASSPHLGVEGAFF
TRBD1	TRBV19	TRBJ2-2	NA	TGTGCCAGTACTGCCCGGACAGGGGCAGGGACCGGGGAGCTGTTTTTT	CASTARTGAGTGELFF
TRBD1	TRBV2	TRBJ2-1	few	TGTGCCAGCAGTGAGGGACAGGAGTACAATGAGCAGTTCTTC	CASSEGQEYNEQFF
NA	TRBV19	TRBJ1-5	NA	TGTGCCAGTAGGCCCGGGGGGAGCAATCAGCCCCAGCATTTT	CASRPGGSNQPQHF
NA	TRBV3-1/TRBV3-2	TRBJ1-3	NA	TGTGCCAGCAGCCTCGTCAGCCACTCCTCTGGAAACACCATATATTTT	CASSLVSHSSGNTIYF
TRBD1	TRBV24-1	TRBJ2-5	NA	TGTGCCACCAGTGGTCAGACAGGGCAAGAGACCCAGTACTTC	CATSGQTGQETQYF
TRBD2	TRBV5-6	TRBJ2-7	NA	TGTGCCAGCAGCCCGGGACTAGCGGGGGCCCACTACGAGCAGTACTTC	CASSPGLAGAHYEQYF
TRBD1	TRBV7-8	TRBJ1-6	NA	TGTGCCAGCAGCCCAGGGACAGGGGATGGGGATTCACCCCTCCACTTT	CASSPGTGDGDSPLHF
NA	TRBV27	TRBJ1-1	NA	TGTGCCAGCAGTCGCGAGTGGGGGGGAGACACTGAAGCTTTCTTT	CASSREWGGDTEAFF
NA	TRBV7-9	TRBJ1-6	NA	TGTGCCAGCAGCTCCGACTATAATTCACCCCTCCACTTT	CASSSDYNSPLHF
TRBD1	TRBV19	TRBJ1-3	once	TGTGCCAGTAGTATTGGGACAGGGGGCTATGGAAACACCATATATTTT	CASSIGTGGYGNTIYF
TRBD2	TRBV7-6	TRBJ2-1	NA	TGTGCCAGCAGCCCGTCAGCGGGGGGGTTACAAAATGAGCAGTTCTTC	CASSPSAGGLQNEQFF
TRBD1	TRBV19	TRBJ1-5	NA	TGTGCCAGTAGTACCGGACAGGGAGGTCAGCCCCAGCATTTT	CASSTGQGGQPQHF
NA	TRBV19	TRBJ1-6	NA	TGTGCCAGTAGTACGGCGTGGAGCTCCTATAATTCACCCCTCCACTTT	CASSTAWSSYNSPLHF
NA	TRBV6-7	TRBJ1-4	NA	TGTGCCAGCAGTTACCCGGGATTCGTAAAACTGTTTTTT	CASSYPGFVKLFF
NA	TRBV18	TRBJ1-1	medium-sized	TGTGCCAGCTCATCCGATATGACAGGAGTGAACACTGAAGCTTTCTTT	CASSSDMTGVNTEAFF
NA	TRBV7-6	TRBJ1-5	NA	TGTGCCAGCAGCTACGGACAGACAAATCAGCCCCAGCATTTT	CASSYGQTNQPQHF
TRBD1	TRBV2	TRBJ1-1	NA	TGTGCCAGCGGGACAGAAGTGAACACTGAAGCTTTCTTT	CASGTEVNTEAFF
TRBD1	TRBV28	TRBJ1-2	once	TGTGCCAGCAGGTCTCCGGGACAGGGGGTTTCCTATGGCTACACCTTC	CASRSPGQGVSYGYTF
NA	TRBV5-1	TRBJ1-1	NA	TGCGCCAGCAGCGGGTCCGGGGTGGACACTGAAGCTTTCTTT	CASSGSGVDTEAFF
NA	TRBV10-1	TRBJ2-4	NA	TGCGCCAGCCAACACAGCCGCAGAAACATTCAGTACTTC	CASQHSRRNIQYF
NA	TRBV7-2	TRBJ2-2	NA	TGTGCCAGCAGTTCTAGCGCCACCGGGGAACTGTTTTTT	CASSSSATGELFF
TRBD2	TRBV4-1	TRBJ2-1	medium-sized	TGCGCCAGCAGCCAAGGACTAGCGGGGGCCAATGAGCAGTTCTTC	CASSQGLAGANEQFF
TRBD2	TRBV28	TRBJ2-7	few	TGTGCCAGCAGTTTCTTAGCGGGGGCGACCTACGAGCAGTACTTC	CASSFLAGATYEQYF
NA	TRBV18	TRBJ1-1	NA	TGTGCCAGCTCACCACGCAAGGACACTGAAGCTTTCTTT	CASSPRKDTEAFF
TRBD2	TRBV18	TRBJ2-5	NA	TGTGCCAGCTCACCAGGGACTAAAGAGACCCAGTACTTC	CASSPGTKETQYF
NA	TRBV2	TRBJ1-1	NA	TGTGCCAGCAGTGATGTGTCTCGGGGTCTGGTGAACACTGAAGCTTTCTTT	CASSDVSRGLVNTEAFF
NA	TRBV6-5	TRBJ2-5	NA	TGTGCCAGCAGTTATTCACGGGAGACCCAGTACTTC	CASSYSRETQYF
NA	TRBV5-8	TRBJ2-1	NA	TGTGCCAGCAGCACTGGCGTGGGGAGCTCCTACAATGAGCAGTTCTTC	CASSTGVGSSYNEQFF
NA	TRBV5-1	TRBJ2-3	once	TGCGCCAGCAGCCTAACAACTACCGCAGATACGCAGTATTTT	CASSLTTTADTQYF
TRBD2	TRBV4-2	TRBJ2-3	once	TGTGCCAGCAGCCAAGATTGGCTAGCGGGGGCATCCCGCACAGATACGCAGTATTTT	CASSQDWLAGASRTDTQYF
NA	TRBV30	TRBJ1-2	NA	TGTGCCTGGACGATGGGGGGCTCTAACTATGGCTACACCTTC	CAWTMGGSNYGYTF
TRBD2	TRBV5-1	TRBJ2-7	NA	TGCGCCAGCAGCCCCCGACTAGCGGGGGGTCTCGAGCAGTACTTC	CASSPRLAGGLEQYF
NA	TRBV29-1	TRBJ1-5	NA	TGCAGCGTACAAACAGGGTACAATCAGCCCCAGCATTTT	CSVQTGYNQPQHF
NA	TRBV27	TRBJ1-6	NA	TGTGCCAGCAGTTTGGACAGTAATTCACCCCTCCACTTT	CASSLDSNSPLHF
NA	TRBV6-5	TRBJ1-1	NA	TGTGCCAGCAGTCCCCGGGTTCCGGGCACTGAAGCTTTCTTT	CASSPRVPGTEAFF